This T cell receptor beta chain was profiled in a study of vaccination effects on CD4 cells after COVID-19. Within the ViraFEST assay, antigen-specific CD4+ T cells underwent expansion with viral peptide pools prior to sequencing. A roughly 10-day culture period preceded the isolation of CD4+ T cells. Nucleocapsid antibody tests were negative, and the vaccine recipients had no prior SARS-CoV-2 infection. Culturing of two million PBMC per well took place with roughly 10 IU/ml IL-2 and 9 to 10 ug/ml peptides. Cells had half their medium changed to IL-2 medium on days 3 and 7. For this clone: Its target is unknown.

Method: immunoSEQ multiplex PCR; TCRdb's copy keeps in-frame clones and lacks some. The profile shows 55,000 to 80,000 clones, approximately 70% of them singletons. Germline values: CDR1 LGHDT, CDR2 YNNKEL (reference sequence). There are 14 residues in the CDR3. V was pared by 6 bases and J by 7 bases, with 16 bases between. Overall study findings and caveats: Early post-infection timepoints were missing from the study, which also had few convalescent patients. Cross-reactivity with common cold coronaviruses was shown by only 1 of 255 vaccine-induced clones in healthy vaccinees.

This sequence originates from a human donor who received a COVID-19 vaccine. Sample: CD4+ T cells from PBMCs cultured with HCoV-OC43 spike peptides, taken before COVID-19 vaccination. As for subset: HCoV-OC43 spike overlapping peptide pool stimulation. V is TRBV3-1 (or the pseudogene TRBV3-2) and J is TRBJ1-3, with a possible D match to TRBD1 (5 bases). The CDR3 coding sequence is TGTGCCAGCAGTTTTCTAGGGGTACGGAACACCATATATTTT. Translated: CASSFLGVRNTIYF.